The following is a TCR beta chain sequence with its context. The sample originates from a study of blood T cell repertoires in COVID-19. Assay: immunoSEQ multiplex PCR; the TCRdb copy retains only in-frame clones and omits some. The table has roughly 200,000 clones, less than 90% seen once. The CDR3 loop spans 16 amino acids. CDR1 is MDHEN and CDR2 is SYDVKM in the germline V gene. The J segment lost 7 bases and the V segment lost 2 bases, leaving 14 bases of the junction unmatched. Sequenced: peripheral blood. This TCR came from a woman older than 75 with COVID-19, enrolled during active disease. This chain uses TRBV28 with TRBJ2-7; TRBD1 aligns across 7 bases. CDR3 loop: CASSLSRGGTRWEQYF. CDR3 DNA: TGTGCCAGCAGTTTAAGTCGAGGGGGCACTCGATGGGAGCAGTACTTC.